This T cell receptor beta chain originates from a study of PD-1 blockade in classical Hodgkin lymphoma (dated by TCRdb to about 2020). Looking at the study overall: Nivolumab dosing was 3 mg/kg intravenously every 2 weeks, continuing until either disease progression or unacceptable toxicity. To define a peripheral blood immune signature of response to PD-1 blockade in classical Hodgkin lymphoma, the study combined TCR beta sequencing with CyTOF. Study-level results and caveats: Newly diagnosed patients were reported to have lower baseline TCR diversity than healthy donors, and relapsed/refractory patients were reported to have lower baseline TCR diversity still. The study covered only a single clinical trial cohort, and the causes of the repertoire differences, possibly disease activity or prior therapy, were still not defined. Patients starting nivolumab less than 1 year after ASCT had lower diversity and were excluded from later analyses to avoid confounding by immune reconstitution. By C4D1, a significant rise was seen in CD4+ TCR diversity but not in CD8+ TCR diversity (p=0.0027 vs p=0.16), and the rise was most apparent among complete responders (p=0.02). Trial patients with a complete response had baseline diversity similar to that of newly diagnosed patients, while partial responders and progressors had significantly lower diversity.

According to the germline V gene, CDR1 reads MNHEY and CDR2 reads SVGAGI. V and J lose 6 bases and 2 bases, and a span of 14 bases separates them. There are 15 amino acids in the CDR3, from cysteine to phenylalanine inclusive. Of the read, only the CDR3 DNA is kept; its 45 bases are in frame from base 1. Of note for this clone: Its antigen is still unknown. The input lacks base qualities; no much larger clone sits a single base away.

Genomic DNA was extracted with the Qiagen DNeasy kit from unsorted PBMCs and from negatively selected CD4+ and CD8+ fractions. Using primers that anneal to V and J segments, immunoSEQ multiplex PCR amplified the TCR beta CDR3 regions. A synthetic immune receptor repertoire was used to minimize amplification bias, and any residual bias was removed computationally once sequencing was done. The study's own analysis went as follows. Custom Python scripts were used to quantify repertoire diversity as the Shannon entropy index. Unsorted, CD4+ and CD8+ repertoires were analyzed separately, except for combined analyses in which CD4+ and CD8+ sequences were merged in silico. A clone was considered expanded if an increase in frequency of at least 2-fold after treatment relative to C1D1 was found, and a pseudocount of 0.5 was applied to clones undetected at baseline. Singleton clones were defined as clones with 0 or 1 copy at C1D1, and non-singleton clones were defined as clones with 2 or more copies. By matching protein sequences in sorted samples from the same patient, clones expanded in unsorted samples were annotated as CD4+, CD8+ or unknown. Wilcoxon tests on paired samples were used to test diversity changes from C1D1 to C4D1. Entries here come from immuneACCESS through TCRdb and include only in-frame sequences with V and J called. Some clones fail to appear in such tables; in the studies checked, an unresolved V gene covers under half of the shortfall, and the cause of the remainder is unknown. V and J calls plus clone size are reproduced from that table; the DNA served to infer D and trimming. The sample table contains tens of thousands of clones; only one count was recorded for 70% to 90% of them. Of the sample, around 8.1% is held by the ten largest clones.

Reading the label with the study, this specimen's time point is: cycle 4 day 1 (C4D1), after 6 weeks of nivolumab. All trial patients had relapsed after autologous stem cell transplantation, with cohorts A, B and C differing in prior brentuximab vedotin exposure. A total of around 60 patients with relapsed/refractory classical Hodgkin lymphoma made up the trial cohort, and each patient's best overall response was complete response, partial response or progressive disease. Trial patients were treated with single-agent nivolumab in the multi-cohort phase II CheckMate 205 trial. An independent review committee assessed best overall response using the 2007 International Working Group response criteria. Trial PBMCs were obtained immediately prior to nivolumab initiation (C1D1) and on therapy at cycle 2 day 1 and cycle 4 day 1. After peripheral blood was drawn into 8 mL Vacutainer Cell Preparation Tubes, PBMCs were isolated by centrifugation and then cryopreserved.

The chain uses TRBV6-5 and TRBJ1-5; the best D guess is TRBD1, with 6 bases matching. This specimen was peripheral blood mononuclear cells (PBMCs), taken before the fourth cycle of nivolumab. The TCR sequence derives from a human donor with classical Hodgkin lymphoma. The sequenced DNA is TGTGCCAGCAGACAGGGCAGGGTAGGCAATCAGCCCCAGCATTTT. Its coded protein is CASRQGRVGNQPQHF.